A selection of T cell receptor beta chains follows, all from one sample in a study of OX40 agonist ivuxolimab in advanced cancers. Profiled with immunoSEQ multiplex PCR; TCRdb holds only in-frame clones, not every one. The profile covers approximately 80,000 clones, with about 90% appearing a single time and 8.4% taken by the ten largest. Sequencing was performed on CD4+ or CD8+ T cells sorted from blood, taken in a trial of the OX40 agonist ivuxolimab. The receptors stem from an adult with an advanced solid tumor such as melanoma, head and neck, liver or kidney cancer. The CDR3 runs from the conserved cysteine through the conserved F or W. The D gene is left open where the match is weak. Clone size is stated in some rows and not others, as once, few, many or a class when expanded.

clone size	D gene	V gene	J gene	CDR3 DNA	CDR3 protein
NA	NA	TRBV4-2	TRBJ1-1	TGTGCCAGCAGCCAAGACGGGAGGGAGAGGCTTTCTGAAGCTTTCTTT	CASSQDGRERLSEAFF
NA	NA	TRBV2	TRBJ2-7	TGTGCCAGCGGAGGGACCTTAATACCCTACGAGCAGTACTTC	CASGGTLIPYEQYF
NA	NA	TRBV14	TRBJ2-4	TGTGCCAGCAGCCAAGATCTAACCCCCAACATTCAGTACTTC	CASSQDLTPNIQYF
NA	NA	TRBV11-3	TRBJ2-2	TGTGCCAGCAGCTTAGTATCACTTGAGGGCACCGGGGAGCTGTTTTTT	CASSLVSLEGTGELFF
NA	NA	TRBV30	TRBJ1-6	TGTGCCTGGAGCTGGGAGGATAATTCACCCCTCCACTTT	CAWSWEDNSPLHF
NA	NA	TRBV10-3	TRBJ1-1	TGTGCCATCAGTGAACTCTGGACGGTAAACACTGAAGCTTTCTTT	CAISELWTVNTEAFF
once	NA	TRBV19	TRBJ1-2	TGTGCCAGTAGTATTGGGAGGGCCGAGTATGACCGTGGCTACACCTTC	CASSIGRAEYDRGYTF
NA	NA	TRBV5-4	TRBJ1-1	TGTGCCAGCAGCCTACAGTACTCGGGCACTGAAGCTTTCTTT	CASSLQYSGTEAFF
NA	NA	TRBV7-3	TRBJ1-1	TGTGCCAGCAGCGTCGGGATCTTAGGGGCTGAAGCTTTCTTT	CASSVGILGAEAFF
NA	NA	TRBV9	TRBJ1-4	TGTGCCAGCTCCTCTTCAACTAATGAAAAACTGTTTTTT	CASSSSTNEKLFF
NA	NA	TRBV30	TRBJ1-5	TGTGCCTGGGGGGCAGGGGCCCAGCCCCAGCATTTT	CAWGAGAQPQHF
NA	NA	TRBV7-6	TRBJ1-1	TGTGCCAGCAGCTTAGGAGGGGTAGTCACTGAAGCTTTCTTT	CASSLGGVVTEAFF
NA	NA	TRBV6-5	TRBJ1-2	TGTGCCAGCAGTTCCTCCGGGGGGGGGACCGGCTACACCTTC	CASSSSGGGTGYTF
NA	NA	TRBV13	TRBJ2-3	TGTGCCAGCAGCTTAGGAGGTACAGATACGCAGTATTTT	CASSLGGTDTQYF
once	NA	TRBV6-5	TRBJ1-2	TGTGCCAGCAGTTACTCGAATGAGGGGGGCTATGGCTACACCTTC	CASSYSNEGGYGYTF
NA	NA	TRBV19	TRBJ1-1	TGTGCCAGTAGTATAGGTGCGGACACTGAAGCTTTCTTT	CASSIGADTEAFF
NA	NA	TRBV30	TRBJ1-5	TGTGCCTGGAGTGTACAACACGCCGGGGATCAGCCCCAGCATTTT	CAWSVQHAGDQPQHF
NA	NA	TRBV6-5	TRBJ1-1	TGTGCCAGCAGTTACCTGACTGCTGAGAACACTGAAGCTTTCTTT	CASSYLTAENTEAFF
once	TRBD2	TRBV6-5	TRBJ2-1	TGTGCCAGCAGGTTAGCGGGGGGCTTTTACAATGAGCAGTTCTTC	CASRLAGGFYNEQFF
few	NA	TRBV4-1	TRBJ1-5	TGCGCCAGCAGCCAGGAGGACCTTAAGCGGTACAATCAGCCCCAGCATTTT	CASSQEDLKRYNQPQHF
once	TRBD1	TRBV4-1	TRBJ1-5	TGCGCCAGCAGCCAGAGCACGGCAGGGGGTCAGCCCCAGCATTTT	CASSQSTAGGQPQHF
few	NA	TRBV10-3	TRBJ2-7	TGTGCCATCAGTGATCAGGGCAGCTCCTACGAGCAGTACTTC	CAISDQGSSYEQYF
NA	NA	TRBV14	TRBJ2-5	TGTGCCAGCAGCCAATATGGGGTTGACCAGTACTTC	CASSQYGVDQYF
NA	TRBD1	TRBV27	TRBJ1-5	TGTGCCAGCAGTTCGAGACAGGGAAATCAGCCCCAGCATTTT	CASSSRQGNQPQHF
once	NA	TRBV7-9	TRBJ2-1	TGTGCCAGCAGCTTAGTTGAAGCGGTTGGCTACAATGAGCAGTTCTTC	CASSLVEAVGYNEQFF
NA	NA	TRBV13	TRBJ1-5	TGTGCCAGCAGCCCCGCCCCGGGGGGTCAGCCCCAGCATTTT	CASSPAPGGQPQHF
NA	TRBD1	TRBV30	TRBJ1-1	TGTGCCTTACATACAGGGGAAACTGAAGCTTTCTTT	CALHTGETEAFF
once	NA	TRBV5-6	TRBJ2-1	TGTGCCAGCAGCATGGGCGATTACAATGAGCAGTTCTTC	CASSMGDYNEQFF
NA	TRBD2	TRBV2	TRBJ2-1	TGTGCCAGCAGACGGGGGGGGTACAATGAGCAGTTCTTC	CASRRGGYNEQFF
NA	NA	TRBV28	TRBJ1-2	TGTGCCAGCAAAACGTTAACCCTAAGGACAGTCAACTATGGCTACACCTTC	CASKTLTLRTVNYGYTF
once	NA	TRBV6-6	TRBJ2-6	TGTGCCAGCAGTTATCCCCCTGGGGCCAACGTCCTGACTTTC	CASSYPPGANVLTF
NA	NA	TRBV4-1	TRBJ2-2	TGCGCCAGCATGGACCAAACCGGGGAGCTGTTTTTT	CASMDQTGELFF
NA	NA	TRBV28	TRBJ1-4	TGTGCCAGCAGTTTAGGGTCGGGAATAACCAGTGAAAAACTGTTTTTT	CASSLGSGITSEKLFF
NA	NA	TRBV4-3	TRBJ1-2	TGCGCCAGCAGCCAAGATAGGTTTGGCTACACCTTC	CASSQDRFGYTF
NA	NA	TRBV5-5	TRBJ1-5	TGTGCCAGCAGCTTGGAAGTTCTTCAGCCCCAGCATTTT	CASSLEVLQPQHF
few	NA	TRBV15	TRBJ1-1	TGTGCCACCAGCAGAGGTACGGTTACTGAAGCTTTCTTT	CATSRGTVTEAFF
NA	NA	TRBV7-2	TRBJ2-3	TGTGCCAGCAGCTTAGTTGCGGGAAGCACAGATACGCAGTATTTT	CASSLVAGSTDTQYF
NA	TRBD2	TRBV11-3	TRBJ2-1	TGTGCCAGCAGCTTAAGTAGCGGGAGGGATTACTACAATGAGCAGTTCTTC	CASSLSSGRDYYNEQFF
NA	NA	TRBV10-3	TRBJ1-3	TGTGCCATCAGTGAGTCTACGTGGAGCTCTGGAAACACCATATATTTT	CAISESTWSSGNTIYF
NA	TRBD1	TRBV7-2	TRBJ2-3	TGTGCCAGCAGCGGTTGGACAGGGATAGGGACAGATACGCAGTATTTT	CASSGWTGIGTDTQYF
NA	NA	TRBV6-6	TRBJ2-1	TGTGCCAGCAGTTACTCGGACAATGAGCAGTTCTTC	CASSYSDNEQFF
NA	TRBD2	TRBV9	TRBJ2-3	TGTGCCAGCAGCGTAGAATCTAGCGGGAGAGATACGCAGTATTTT	CASSVESSGRDTQYF
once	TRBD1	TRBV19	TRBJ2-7	TGTGCCAGTAGTTCGGGGACAGGAATGTACGAGCAGTACTTC	CASSSGTGMYEQYF
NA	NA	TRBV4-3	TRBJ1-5	TGCGCCAGCAGCCCGGACGCTTATAGCAATCAGCCCCAGCATTTT	CASSPDAYSNQPQHF
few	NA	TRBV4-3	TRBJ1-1	TGCGCCAGCAGTTACGACGAAAACACTGAAGCTTTCTTT	CASSYDENTEAFF
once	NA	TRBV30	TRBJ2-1	TGTGCCTGGAAGGGGTACCTAGCGACCTCCTACAATGAGCAGTTCTTC	CAWKGYLATSYNEQFF
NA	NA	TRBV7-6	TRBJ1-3	TGTGCCAGCAGCTTACAGGGAGCAGGGGGAAACACCATATATTTT	CASSLQGAGGNTIYF
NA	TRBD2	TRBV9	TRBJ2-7	TGTGCCAGCAGCGTGGCGGGGGGGATCTCCTACGAGCAGTACTTC	CASSVAGGISYEQYF
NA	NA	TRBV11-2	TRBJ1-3	TGTGCCAGCAGCCCAGAACAGCGGACCTCTGGAAACACCATATATTTT	CASSPEQRTSGNTIYF
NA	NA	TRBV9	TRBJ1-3	TGTGCCAGCAGCGGGCCAGTGCTCTCTGGAAACACCATATATTTT	CASSGPVLSGNTIYF